The rows below give T cell receptor beta chains drawn from one sample of a study of CD8+ T cells in alopecia areata. TCRdb's table, derived via immunoSEQ multiplex PCR, lists solely in-frame clones and lacks some. The sample has approximately 120,000 clones, around 48% seen once. Material for sequencing was NKG2D-low CD8+ T cells sorted from blood. The receptors were gathered from a human donor with alopecia areata. The CDR3 runs from the conserved cysteine through the conserved F or W. Each record gives: clone size, V gene, J gene, D gene, CDR3 DNA, CDR3 protein. D genes are given only for firm matches. For some rows the clone size is stated as once, few or many, or as a class when expanded; others skip it.

few,TRBV29-1,TRBJ2-2,TRBD1,TGCAGCGGGGGCACAGGGGGATCCGGGGAGCTGTTTTTT,CSGGTGGSGELFF
.,TRBV7-9,TRBJ2-1,.,TGTGCCAGCAGCTTAGTGGGGAGTGAGCAGTTCTTC,CASSLVGSEQFF
.,TRBV6-5,TRBJ2-7,.,TGTGCCAGCAGTTCGGACTTCTACGAGCAGTACTTC,CASSSDFYEQYF
.,TRBV29-1,TRBJ2-7,.,TGCAGCGTTGATGGGCAGGGGGTAGCGGGGTCCTACGAGCAGTACTTC,CSVDGQGVAGSYEQYF
few,TRBV29-1,TRBJ2-5,.,TGCAGCGTTGATCCGGGGTACGAAGAGACCCAGTACTTC,CSVDPGYEETQYF
few,TRBV28,TRBJ1-6,.,TGTGCCAGCAGTCTGTCCGGGGAGGGGAATTCACCCCTCCACTTT,CASSLSGEGNSPLHF
.,TRBV29-1,TRBJ1-4,.,TGCAGCGTTGATTTAGAGGGATGGGATGAAAAACTGTTTTTT,CSVDLEGWDEKLFF
once,TRBV29-1,TRBJ1-4,TRBD1,TGCAGCGTTGACGGGACAGGGAATGAAAAACTGTTTTTT,CSVDGTGNEKLFF
few,TRBV2,TRBJ2-5,.,TGTGCCAGCACCGGAGAGGGCAACCAAGAGACCCAGTACTTC,CASTGEGNQETQYF
.,TRBV27,TRBJ2-2,.,TGTGCCAGCAGTTTAGGGGAGACCGGGGAGCTGTTTTTT,CASSLGETGELFF
.,TRBV27,TRBJ2-7,TRBD1,TGTGCCAGCAGTTCCTACGGGGACAGGAGCCCCTACGAGCAGTACTTC,CASSSYGDRSPYEQYF
.,TRBV27,TRBJ2-2,.,TGTGCCAGCAGTCGGGCACAGGTCACCCCCGGGGAGCTGTTTTTT,CASSRAQVTPGELFF
few,TRBV29-1,TRBJ2-7,.,TGCAGCGTTGAAGGGCCAGGCTCCGACTACGAGCAGTACTTC,CSVEGPGSDYEQYF
.,TRBV5-1,TRBJ2-1,.,TGCGCCAGCACCCTGAGTCTCGGGGCTCAGGAGGAGCAGTTCTTC,CASTLSLGAQEEQFF
few,TRBV29-1,TRBJ2-2,TRBD1,TGCAGCGTGCGACAGGGAAACACCGGGGAGCTGTTTTTT,CSVRQGNTGELFF
.,TRBV29-1,TRBJ2-2,.,TGCAGCGTTGGGCGGGAGAACACCGGGGAGCTGTTTTTT,CSVGRENTGELFF
.,TRBV29-1,TRBJ2-7,.,TGCAGCGTTGTAACAGGCAAACGCTACGAGCAGTACTTC,CSVVTGKRYEQYF
few,TRBV7-8,TRBJ2-7,TRBD2,TGTGCCAGCAGACGGGCGGGAGACGAGCAGTACTTC,CASRRAGDEQYF
few,TRBV2,TRBJ2-1,.,TGTGCCAGCAGTCAGGGTGGGTATGAGCAGTTCTTC,CASSQGGYEQFF
.,TRBV29-1,TRBJ2-1,TRBD2,TGCAGCATTGTTGGAGCGGGGGGACTTGGGGAGCAGTTCTTC,CSIVGAGGLGEQFF
few,TRBV29-1,TRBJ2-3,.,TGCAGCGTTGGTTCCGAAGATACGCAGTATTTT,CSVGSEDTQYF
few,TRBV29-1,TRBJ1-4,.,TGCAGCGTTGGGTCGAAGGTGGGGGCTAATGAAAAACTGTTTTTT,CSVGSKVGANEKLFF
.,TRBV5-6,TRBJ1-1,.,TGTGCCAGCAGTCCGGGCCGGACTGAAGCTTTCTTT,CASSPGRTEAFF
.,TRBV5-8,TRBJ2-7,.,TGTGCCAGCAGCTTGCGGACGCACGAGCAGTACTTC,CASSLRTHEQYF